These 3 T cell receptor beta chains originate from one sample sequenced in a study of vaccination effects on CD4 cells after COVID-19. Sequencing was performed with immunoSEQ multiplex PCR; in TCRdb, only in-frame clones are kept and a portion is missing. This sample has fewer than 30,000 clones; 78% occur once, and the top ten carry around 16%. For these TCRs, the target antigens are not known. CD4+ T cells specific for antigen were expanded with viral peptide pools by the ViraFEST assay before sequencing. When roughly eleven days of culture had elapsed, CD4+ T cells were isolated. PCR confirmed that the person was infected with SARS-CoV-2 between March and December 2020. The sequencing here drew on CD4+ T cells from PBMCs cultured with HCoV-NL63 spike peptides, taken before COVID-19 vaccination. The receptor set was obtained from a human donor who had a prior SARS-CoV-2 infection.

The rearrangement uses TRBV18 and TRBJ2-7; D call uncertain. Germline CDR1 is KGHSH and CDR2 is LQKENI. The length of the CDR3 is 11 residues. Deletions cut 5 bases from V and 4 bases from J, with 6 bases between. The DNA for the CDR3 is TGTGCCAGCTCAAGATCGTACGAGCAGTACTTC. Its protein product is CASSRSYEQYF. The full variable domain, its missing parts supplied by reference TRBV18 and TRBJ2-7, is NAGVMQNPRHLVRRRGQEARLRCSPMKGHSHVYWYRQLPEEGLKFMVYLQKENIIDESGMPKERFSAEFPKEGPSILRIQQVVRGDSAAYFCASSRSYEQYFGPGTRLTVT.

This clone was seen once. The chain employs TRBV5-1 and TRBJ1-3; D is undetermined. The germline V gene encodes CDR1 SGHRS and CDR2 YFSETQ. With 0 bases removed from V and 6 bases from J, the gap between germline ends came to 10 bases. The CDR3 sequence is 14 residues long. CDR3 protein: CASSLDITLNTIYF. The DNA for the CDR3 is TGCGCCAGCAGCTTGGACATAACTCTAAACACCATATATTTT.

The table lists this clone with a few counts. This rearrangement joins TRBV2 to TRBJ1-1; perhaps TRBD1 as D (5 bases). CDR3 length: 14 amino acids. Trimming left V 5 bases short and J 1 base short, with 11 bases between. CDR1 is SNHLY and CDR2 is FYNNEI in the germline V gene. The CDR3 DNA sequence: TGTGCCAGCAGTTACCAGGGTAGGAACACTGAAGCTTTCTTT. It is translated as CASSYQGRNTEAFF.